This T cell receptor beta chain is from a study of early stage breast cancer tumors. Points from the study as a whole: Unsorted bulk genomic DNA sequencing lacked pairing and functional marker data. Most shared enriched TCRB sequences were commonly generated ones. Tumors had roughly 2.6-fold higher T cell density than normal breast.

Assay used: immunoSEQ multiplex PCR; TCRdb lists only in-frame clones, some missing. The sample consists of tens of thousands of clones, approximately 78% of them appearing once. The germline CDR1 and CDR2 sequences are SGHNT and YYREEE (reference sequence). V lost 3 bases and J 0 bases, leaving 13 bases between the germline ends. This CDR3 has 17 amino acids. Of note for this clone: Its target is unknown.

The source is a person aged 35-50 years with breast cancer. The sequenced sample consisted of blood. The chain carries TRBV5-4 and TRBJ2-6; tentatively, D is TRBD1 or TRBD2 (5 bases each). The DNA of the CDR3 is TGTGCCAGCAGCTCCCGGGACGGGACCTCTGGGGCCAACGTCCTGACTTTC. Translating gives CASSSRDGTSGANVLTF.